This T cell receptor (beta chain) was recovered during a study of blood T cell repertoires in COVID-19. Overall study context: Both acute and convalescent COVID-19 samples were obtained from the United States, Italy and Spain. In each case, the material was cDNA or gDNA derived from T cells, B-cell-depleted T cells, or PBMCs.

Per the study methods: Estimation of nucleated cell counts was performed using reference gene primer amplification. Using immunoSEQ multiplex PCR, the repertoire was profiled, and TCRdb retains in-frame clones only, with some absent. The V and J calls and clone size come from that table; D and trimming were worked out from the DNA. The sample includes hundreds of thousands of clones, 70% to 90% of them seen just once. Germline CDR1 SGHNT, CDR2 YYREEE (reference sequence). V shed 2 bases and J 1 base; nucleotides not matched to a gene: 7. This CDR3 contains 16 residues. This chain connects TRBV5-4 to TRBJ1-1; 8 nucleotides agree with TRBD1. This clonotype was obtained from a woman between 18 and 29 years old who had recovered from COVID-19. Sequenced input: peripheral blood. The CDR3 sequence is CASSLARTGTNTEAFF. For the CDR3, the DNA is TGTGCCAGCAGCTTAGCCCGGACAGGGACGAACACTGAAGCTTTCTTT.